These 6 T cell receptor beta chains were sequenced from one sample in a study of Ad26.COV2.S vaccination and SARS-CoV-2 variants. Assay: immunoSEQ multiplex PCR; the TCRdb copy retains only in-frame clones and omits some. The table lists about 320,000 clones, about 82% of them singletons. Indicated treatment: roughly 20 received Ad26.COV2.S at low or high dose, single or two shots; about 5 received placebo; per-sample allocation not given. On day 63 after the first injection, vaccine and placebo recipients gave samples. Sequenced material: peripheral blood, taken in a trial of Ad26.COV2.S vaccine versus placebo. These receptors originate from a person between 18 and 59 years old who received the Ad26.COV2.S COVID-19 vaccine or a placebo.

V and J are TRBV3-1 (or the pseudogene TRBV3-2) and TRBJ2-6; D uncertain. Trimming took 5 bases from V and 2 from J, leaving 4 bases between them. The germline CDR1 and CDR2 sequences are LGHDT and YNNKEL (reference sequence). This CDR3 has 13 amino acids. Here the CDR3 reads CASSTPGANVLTF. As DNA, the CDR3 is TGTGCCAGCAGCACACCTGGGGCCAACGTCCTGACTTTC.

This chain joins TRBV29-1 and TRBJ1-1; no reliable D call. Germline values: CDR1 SQVTM, CDR2 ANQGSEA. Trimming removed 8 bases at V and 1 base at J, with 14 bases between. This CDR3 has 13 residues. This chain's CDR3 is CSLSEQPNTEAFF. In DNA form, the CDR3 reads TGCAGCCTTTCGGAGCAGCCGAACACTGAAGCTTTCTTT.

The J gene is TRBJ2-2, the V gene TRBV28; D might be TRBD2 (7 bases). CDR1 and CDR2 from the germline V gene are MDHEN and SYDVKM. V lost 1 base and J lost 4, with 16 bases in between. The CDR3 length is 17 residues. CDR3 amino acids: CASSLSTGGGGTGELFF. DNA of the CDR3: TGTGCCAGCAGTTTATCAACGGGGGGCGGAGGCACCGGGGAGCTGTTTTTT.

The chain carries TRBV4-1 and TRBJ1-1; 8 bases are shared with TRBD1. CDR1 and CDR2 (germline): MGHRA, YSYEKL. The CDR3 runs to 17 residues. J was trimmed by 2 bases and V by 1 base; bases with no gene match: 9. The CDR3 spells CASSQVFYDRGNTEAFF. The CDR3 nucleotides read TGCGCCAGCAGCCAAGTTTTCTACGACAGGGGTAACACTGAAGCTTTCTTT.

The chain carries TRBV11-3 and TRBJ1-3; D may be TRBD1 (5 bases). CDR3 length: 15 residues. Per the germline V gene, CDR1 is SGHNT and CDR2 is YENEEA. Deletions cut 8 bases from V and 4 bases from J, with 18 bases between. CDR3 protein: CASEPGLSTGNTIYF. As DNA, the CDR3 is TGTGCCAGCGAGCCGGGACTCAGCACGGGAAACACCATATATTTT.

This clone has just a few counts. The chain joins TRBV25-1 to TRBJ2-7, with TRBD2 identical over 7 bases. J gave up 2 bases and V 7 bases, and 5 bases lay outside the gene matches. CDR1 MGHDK and CDR2 SYGVNS come from the germline V gene. This CDR3 comprises 13 residues. The DNA for the CDR3 is TGTGCCAGCACCGAGGGGACTACCTACGAGCAGTACTTC. This codes for CASTEGTTYEQYF.